This is a list of T cell receptor beta chains from one sample in a study of shared clonotypes between healthy human individuals. The protocol was immunoSEQ multiplex PCR, while the TCRdb copy is restricted to in-frame clones and leaves out a portion. The data show roughly 590,000 clones, nearly 97% seen once. Source material: naive CD8+ T cells sorted from blood. These receptor sequences come from a woman aged 25 to 45 in good health. CDR3s include the opening cysteine and the closing phenylalanine or tryptophan. Fields, in order: D gene, clone size, V gene, J gene, CDR3 protein, CDR3 DNA. The D gene is left open where the match is weak. Not every row has a clone size; where given, it reads once, few, many or a size class.

.	.	TRBV7-6	TRBJ2-3	CASSLGLSFTDTQYF	TGTGCCAGCAGTCTCGGACTCAGCTTCACAGATACGCAGTATTTT
.	.	TRBV15	TRBJ1-5	CATSPASGRGGNQPQHF	TGTGCCACCAGCCCTGCGTCCGGCAGGGGTGGCAATCAGCCCCAGCATTTT
.	.	TRBV5-5	TRBJ2-1	CASSPVYSYNEQFF	TGTGCCAGCAGCCCCGTTTACTCCTACAATGAGCAGTTCTTC
TRBD1	.	TRBV7-2	TRBJ1-1	CASSLKVIPRGIPEAFF	TGTGCCAGCAGCTTAAAGGTCATCCCCAGGGGGATTCCTGAAGCTTTCTTT
.	.	TRBV5-6	TRBJ1-4	CASSFGPGTGEKLFF	TGTGCCAGCAGCTTTGGCCCGGGAACAGGCGAAAAACTGTTTTTT
.	.	TRBV5-1	TRBJ2-2	CASSSAPYTGELFF	TGCGCCAGCAGCTCGGCCCCTTACACCGGGGAGCTGTTTTTT
TRBD2	.	TRBV9	TRBJ2-1	CASSVLVAGHNEQFF	TGTGCCAGCAGCGTATTGGTAGCGGGCCACAATGAGCAGTTCTTC
TRBD1	.	TRBV4-1	TRBJ2-1	CASSQDLETGIGNEQFF	TGCGCCAGCAGCCAAGATCTGGAGACAGGGATCGGAAATGAGCAGTTCTTC
.	.	TRBV28	TRBJ1-5	CASRFKGRPQHF	TGTGCCAGCAGGTTTAAGGGTCGGCCCCAGCATTTT
.	.	TRBV6-5	TRBJ1-1	CASSYWGRAEAFF	TGTGCCAGCAGTTACTGGGGGCGGGCAGAAGCTTTCTTT
.	.	TRBV21-1	TRBJ2-7	CASSNSGSRSPLCYEQYF	TGTGCCAGCAGCAACAGCGGGAGTCGTTCTCCCCTTTGTTACGAGCAGTACTTC
.	.	TRBV2	TRBJ2-7	CASSRDSSREQYF	TGTGCCAGCAGCCGGGACTCCTCACGAGAGCAGTACTTC
TRBD2	.	TRBV7-3	TRBJ2-3	CASSLTPLAGGDTDTQYF	TGTGCCAGCAGCTTAACACCCCTAGCGGGGGGAGACACAGATACGCAGTATTTT
TRBD1	.	TRBV27	TRBJ1-2	CASSLSRTGYGYTF	TGTGCCAGCAGTTTATCCCGGACAGGGTATGGCTACACCTTC
TRBD1	.	TRBV28	TRBJ1-2	CASSLYEDRVLGYTF	TGTGCCAGCAGTTTATACGAGGACAGGGTACTGGGCTACACCTTC
.	.	TRBV28	TRBJ1-6	CASSLSTTGTRDSNSPLHF	TGTGCCAGCAGTTTATCCACAACGGGGACAAGAGATTCTAATTCACCCCTCCACTTT
.	.	TRBV16	TRBJ1-1	CASSQGQNTEAFF	TGTGCCAGCAGCCAGGGACAAAACACTGAAGCTTTCTTT
.	.	TRBV29-1	TRBJ2-1	CSVEVGREQFF	TGCAGCGTTGAGGTCGGGCGGGAGCAGTTCTTC
.	.	TRBV19	TRBJ1-1	CASSIGGGTAFF	TGTGCCAGTAGTATAGGGGGCGGTACGGCTTTCTTT
.	.	TRBV10-3	TRBJ2-3	CAISDVPLDTQYF	TGTGCCATCAGTGACGTGCCCCTGGATACGCAGTATTTT
TRBD1	.	TRBV27	TRBJ1-4	CASSFNRGREKLFF	TGTGCCAGCAGTTTCAACAGGGGACGAGAAAAACTGTTTTTT
TRBD2	.	TRBV27	TRBJ2-3	CASSFRRETDTQYF	TGTGCCAGCAGTTTTCGGCGGGAGACAGATACGCAGTATTTT
.	.	TRBV13	TRBJ1-5	CASSLGGSNQPQHF	TGTGCCAGCAGCTTAGGGGGCTCTAATCAGCCCCAGCATTTT
TRBD2	.	TRBV7-7	TRBJ2-7	CASSLRLAPANEQYF	TGTGCCAGCAGCCTTCGACTAGCACCGGCCAACGAGCAGTACTTC
.	.	TRBV13	TRBJ2-3	CASSLREYSGDTQYF	TGTGCCAGCAGCCTAAGGGAGTACAGCGGAGATACGCAGTATTTT
TRBD1	.	TRBV7-9	TRBJ2-7	CASSQRDSYEQYF	TGTGCCAGCAGCCAACGGGACAGCTACGAGCAGTACTTC
TRBD1	.	TRBV19	TRBJ2-1	CASSIEGGGYNEQFF	TGTGCCAGTAGTATAGAAGGGGGCGGATACAATGAGCAGTTCTTC
.	.	TRBV28	TRBJ2-6	CASSLWTTVGPGANVLTF	TGTGCCAGCAGTTTATGGACCACAGTTGGCCCTGGGGCCAACGTCCTGACTTTC
TRBD1	.	TRBV27	TRBJ2-7	CASTPIGQGYEQYF	TGTGCCAGCACCCCCATTGGACAGGGCTACGAGCAGTACTTC
TRBD1	.	TRBV11-2	TRBJ1-2	CASSLGPGTGRTNYGYTF	TGTGCCAGCAGCTTAGGGCCCGGGACAGGGCGGACTAACTATGGCTACACCTTC
.	once	TRBV4-1	TRBJ2-1	CASSQPPGNQFF	TGCGCCAGCAGCCAACCACCCGGCAATCAGTTCTTC
.	.	TRBV10-2	TRBJ2-7	CASSEGYEQYF	TGCGCCAGCAGCGAAGGGTACGAGCAGTACTTC
.	once	TRBV6-5	TRBJ2-7	CASSYSDWGRSNEQYF	TGTGCCAGCAGTTACTCGGATTGGGGGAGATCGAACGAGCAGTACTTC
.	.	TRBV2	TRBJ2-3	CASSENALDTQYF	TGTGCCAGCAGTGAAAATGCCCTAGATACGCAGTATTTT
.	.	TRBV5-6	TRBJ2-2	CASSLSANTGELFF	TGTGCCAGCAGCTTAAGTGCTAACACCGGGGAGCTGTTTTTT
TRBD1	.	TRBV7-8	TRBJ2-7	CASSPWTGGAEQYF	TGTGCCAGCAGCCCGTGGACAGGGGGAGCCGAGCAGTACTTC
.	.	TRBV7-9	TRBJ1-1	CASSRMEAFF	TGTGCCAGCAGCCGGATGGAAGCTTTCTTT
.	.	TRBV28	TRBJ1-5	CASSERQLNQPQHF	TGTGCCAGCAGTGAACGACAGCTCAATCAGCCCCAGCATTTT
TRBD2	.	TRBV6-5	TRBJ2-7	CASSVRLANYEQYF	TGTGCCAGCAGTGTCCGACTAGCGAACTACGAGCAGTACTTC
.	.	TRBV6-5	TRBJ1-2	CASVGGIDYGYTF	TGTGCCAGCGTAGGGGGTATCGACTATGGCTACACCTTC
TRBD2	.	TRBV27	TRBJ2-7	CASSPIAGEVYEQYF	TGTGCCAGCAGCCCCATAGCGGGAGAAGTATACGAGCAGTACTTC
.	.	TRBV7-3	TRBJ1-5	CASSLGRVHWNQPQHF	TGTGCCAGCAGCTTAGGCAGGGTCCATTGGAATCAGCCCCAGCATTTT
TRBD2	once	TRBV18	TRBJ2-1	CASSPGTSDEQFF	TGTGCCAGCTCCCCCGGGACTAGCGATGAGCAGTTCTTC
.	.	TRBV28	TRBJ1-4	CASSFYEKLFF	TGTGCCAGCAGTTTTTATGAAAAACTGTTTTTT
.	.	TRBV27	TRBJ1-1	CASSLIIGAPTEAFF	TGTGCCAGCAGTTTAATTATCGGGGCTCCCACTGAAGCTTTCTTT
.	.	TRBV5-6	TRBJ2-1	CASSTGSVYNEQFF	TGTGCCAGCAGTACGGGGAGCGTTTACAATGAGCAGTTCTTC
TRBD2	.	TRBV11-2	TRBJ2-7	CASRRGLAGLLQYF	TGTGCCAGCCGAAGAGGCCTAGCGGGTCTATTGCAGTACTTC